The present T cell receptor beta chain was sequenced within a study of identical twins listed by TCRdb under 2016. As for the study more broadly: To test whether fetal clonotypes persist, the study used deep sequencing on TCR alpha and beta repertoires from monozygotic twins, unrelated adults of various ages, and cord blood. To rule out contamination, the twin experiments were replicated at different times with different library preparation protocols. General study outcomes and caveats: In beta out-of-frame sequences, excess twin sharing was weaker, because having fewer shared sequences lowered the signal-to-noise ratio. Recombination models systematically underestimated out-of-frame TCR alpha sharing in monozygotic twins but agreed with sharing between unrelated individuals. Invariant T cells such as MAIT and iNKT could partly confound zero-insertion analyses, though diverse VJ usage argued against this for most clonotypes. Abundant cord blood beta clonotypes had fewer insertions, young adult naive repertoires showed a similar but weaker trend, and memory repertoires showed no such trend. Conclusions relied on cross-sectional statistical analysis, since the same donors could not be followed over many years. Compared with coincidental sharing between unrelated individuals, an excess of low generation-probability sequences was observed among out-of-frame TCR alpha sequences shared between twins.

The germline V gene yields SGHDT for CDR1 and YYEEEE for CDR2. Trimming takes 3 bases off V and 5 bases off J; junction bases not matched to a gene: 6. From the cysteine through the phenylalanine, the CDR3 covers 16 amino acids. Here the CDR3 DNA is all that survives: 48 bases in frame from base 1. Library prep was done by 5' RACE. TCRdb names Illumina HiSeq 2000 as the instrument used. A universal primer binding site was introduced by template switching, and a unique molecular identifier was present in the final cDNA, enabling accurate counting of TCR cDNA molecules. Specific primers in the conserved constant-segment region were used to synthesize first-strand cDNA for TCR alpha and beta chains. Each cDNA library was double barcoded, with a SMART-Mk sample barcode plus Illumina barcodes, to control for contamination. TruSeq adapter sequences, together with Illumina sample barcodes, were added in two successive PCR steps. The TCR alpha and beta cDNA libraries were sequenced on the Illumina HiSeq platform using custom primers. The original pipeline was this. Raw reads were processed with MiGEC to extract unique molecular identifiers, and MiXCR was used to determine CDR3 positions. For each individual, recombination models were inferred using an EM algorithm with the repgenHMM and IGoR tools. The tcR package in R was used for shared clonotype analysis, with sharing normalized by the product of cloneset sizes. To study raw recombination free of thymic and clonal selection effects, out-of-frame nonproductive sequences were analyzed. The public reads were reprocessed in TCRdb via fastp at Q25 and MiXCR, keeping in-frame beta chains. Merged by CDR3 protein, the rows form single entries marked with the most common genes and DNA. The V and J calls come from TCRdb's annotation, not from the publication. This sample has around 450,000 distinct CDR3 sequences in its table, and 13% to 15% of those were observed once. The ten largest make up more than 0.5% of the sample.

This clonotype was counted between two and nine times. Its antigen is unknown. No much larger clonotype is one base removed from it; base qualities were not supplied. Only healthy Caucasian donors were included. The twin cohort comprised three pairs of female monozygotic twins, all aged roughly 18 to 29 years. Positive isolation kits from Invitrogen were used to isolate CD4+ and CD8+ T cell populations. The data also belong to a second study, concerning yellow fever vaccine responses in identical twins. The second study's authors report: The authors reported that the T cell response to vaccination in identical twins appeared partly convergent and partly personalized. In the study, vaccine-responding T cell clones were precisely tracked in identical twins.

Sequences were obtained from CD4+ T cells sorted from blood. The TCR originated in a woman aged 18-29 years in good health. The chain was built from TRBV5-6 and TRBJ2-3; TRBD2 lines up with 13 middle nucleotides. The sequenced DNA is TGTGCCAGCAGCTACCCGGGACTAGCGGGACAAGATACGCAGTATTTT. This sequence encodes CASSYPGLAGQDTQYF.